A selection of T cell receptor beta chains follows, all from one sample in a study of glioma-infiltrating T cells. MiXCR, run by TCRdb on the multiplex PCR reads, gives a single entry per CDR3 protein. The data contain fewer than 500,000 distinct CDR3 sequences, 35% to 45% of them singletons. Sequenced material: glioma tissue, nonneoplastic brain tissue, or PBMCs (not recorded which). These receptors were collected from a human donor with low-grade glioma or glioblastoma, undergoing nonglioma brain surgery, or in good health (not recorded which). Each CDR3 is given with its conserved first and last residue. The order of the fields is D gene, V gene, J gene, clone size, CDR3 protein, CDR3 DNA. A D gene is named only where the DNA matches it firmly. The size entry is marked missing in some rows and otherwise reads once, few, many or a size class.

TRBD1	TRBV27	TRBJ2-1	few	CASRRQGGVNERFF	TGTGCCAGCCGCAGACAGGGGGGAGTTAATGAGCGGTTCTTC
TRBD1	TRBV28	TRBJ2-7	.	CASSAGGLRYEQYF	TGTGCCAGCAGTGCAGGGGGCCTAAGGTACGAGCAGTACTTC
.	TRBV20-1	TRBJ2-7	.	CSARWGWEAVGEQYF	TGCAGTGCTAGATGGGGTTGGGAGGCCGTCGGGGAGCAGTACTTC
.	TRBV29-1	TRBJ2-7	.	CSVAGGWGEQYF	TGCAGCGTTGCGGGGGGCTGGGGCGAGCAGTACTTC
TRBD1	TRBV10-3	TRBJ1-1	.	CAVQGDQDTEAFF	TGTGCCGTACAGGGGGATCAGGACACTGAAGCTTTCTTT
.	TRBV29-1	TRBJ1-1	.	CSARGSRGEAFF	TGCAGCGCCCGAGGCTCACGAGGTGAAGCTTTCTTT
.	TRBV4-3	TRBJ2-3	many	CASSQDFAWDAADTQYF	TGCGCCAGCAGCCAAGACTTTGCCTGGGACGCCGCTGATACGCAGTATTTT
.	TRBV7-3	TRBJ1-1	few	CASSSYKNTEAFF	TGTGCCAGCAGCTCCTACAAGAACACTGAAGCTTTCTTT
.	TRBV20-1	TRBJ2-5	.	CSARETKYF	TGCAGTGCCCGGGAGACCAAGTACTTC
TRBD1	TRBV25-1	TRBJ2-7	.	CASSEGTVTYERYF	TGTGCCAGCAGTGAAGGGACAGTTACCTACGAGCGGTACTTC
TRBD2	TRBV12-3/TRBV12-4	TRBJ2-2	.	CASSLWSSGGTGELFF	TGTGCCAGCAGTTTATGGTCTAGCGGGGGCACCGGGGAGCTGTTTTTT
.	TRBV24-1	TRBJ2-3	many	CATSERRESTDTQYF	TGTGCCACCAGTGAGCGTCGGGAGAGCACAGATACGCAGTATTTT
.	TRBV15	TRBJ1-1	.	CATSRGHVTEAFF	TGTGCCACCAGCAGAGGACATGTCACTGAAGCTTTCTTT
.	TRBV28	TRBJ1-5	many	CASSFASRDNQPQHF	TGTGCCAGCAGTTTTGCATCGAGGGACAATCAGCCCCAGCATTTT
.	TRBV2	TRBJ2-1	few	CASRDRERREVQWEQFF	TGTGCCAGCAGGGACAGGGAACGGCGGGAGGTACAATGGGAGCAGTTCTTC
.	TRBV19	TRBJ1-1	.	CASGISHSMNTEAFF	TGTGCCAGTGGTATCTCGCACAGCATGAACACTGAAGCTTTCTTT